This passage covers 29 T cell receptor beta chains from one sample sequenced in a study of blood T cell repertoires in COVID-19. Using immunoSEQ multiplex PCR, the repertoire was profiled, and TCRdb retains in-frame clones only, with some absent. The repertoire consists of under 85,000 clones, with around 90% occurring once and the leading ten covering around 7.9%. The sample consisted of peripheral blood. Receptors were obtained from a man in his 70s with acute or convalescent COVID-19.

The J gene is TRBJ1-3, the V gene TRBV2; TRBD1 matches 9 bases. J lost 2 bases, V lost 6 bases, and 2 bases had no gene match. Germline CDR1 is SNHLY and CDR2 is FYNNEI. CDR3 length equals 14 residues. CDR3 in DNA: TGTGCCAGCAGCCGGGACAGGGCTGGAAACACCATATATTTT. Protein: CASSRDRAGNTIYF.

The rearrangement uses TRBV29-1 and TRBJ1-5; 7 bases map to TRBD1. The length of the CDR3 is 13 residues. Per germline, CDR1 SQVTM and CDR2 ANQGSEA. J gave up 1 base and V 5 bases, and 2 bases lay outside the gene matches. Here the CDR3 reads CSVLTGSNQPQHF. CDR3 DNA: TGCAGCGTTCTGACAGGGAGCAATCAGCCCCAGCATTTT. Using reference TRBV29-1 and TRBJ1-5 for the parts outside the CDR3, the full variable domain is SAVISQKPSRDICQRGTSLTIQCQVDSQVTMMFWYRQQPGQSLTLIATANQGSEATYESGFVIDKFPISRPNLTFSTLTVSNMSPEDSSIYLCSVLTGSNQPQHFGDGTRLSIL.

This rearrangement joins TRBV6-6 to TRBJ1-4; 8 positions agree with TRBD1. The CDR3 loop spans 15 amino acids. The germline V gene encodes CDR1 MNHNY and CDR2 SVGAGI (reference sequence). Germline trimming cut 2 bases from V and 5 bases from J; bases unmatched to any gene: 4. The CDR3 reads CASSYQGALNEKLFF. The CDR3 DNA is TGTGCCAGCAGTTACCAGGGGGCGCTGAATGAAAAACTGTTTTTT.

This chain links TRBV5-1 with TRBJ2-3; 13 bases match TRBD2. This CDR3 region has 18 residues. V trimming: 1 base; J trimming: 6 bases; junction bases outside the gene matches: 11. The germline V gene encodes CDR1 SGHRS and CDR2 YFSETQ. CDR3 region: CASSLSPTSGRARDTQYF. For the CDR3, the DNA is TGCGCCAGCAGCTTGAGTCCCACTAGCGGGAGGGCTCGGGATACGCAGTATTTT.

The chain uses TRBV19 and TRBJ1-5, with 10 nucleotides matching TRBD1. Germline values: CDR1 LNHDA, CDR2 SQIVND (reference sequence). This CDR3 is built from 18 residues. The trim removed 4 bases at V and 2 bases at J, leaving 11 bases unmatched. The CDR3 sequence: CASSTTRTGGNGNQPQHF. CDR3 in DNA: TGTGCCAGTAGTACGACCCGGACAGGGGGGAATGGCAATCAGCCCCAGCATTTT.

The J gene is TRBJ1-1, the V gene TRBV14; TRBD1 is a possible D gene (6 bases). Germline CDR1 reads SGHDN; CDR2 reads FVKESK. The V end lost 5 bases, the J end lost 6 bases, and 19 bases lay between the germline ends. CDR3 length equals 15 residues. The CDR3 DNA is TGTGCCAGCAGCGAAATCGGCAGGGGTTACGCTGAAGCTTTCTTT. This translates into CASSEIGRGYAEAFF.

This sequence joins TRBV27 and TRBJ2-7; D perhaps matches TRBD1 (5 bases). The CDR3 sequence is 15 residues long. Germline CDR1 is MNHEY and CDR2 is SMNVEV (reference sequence). Trimming pared 7 bases from V and 5 bases from J, leaving 21 bases between. CDR3 sequence (DNA): TGTGCCAGCAAGATGCAAAGTCAGGGTGTACACGAGCAGTACTTC. Translating it yields CASKMQSQGVHEQYF.

In DNA, the CDR3 is TGTGCCAGCAGCTCGGGACAGAACGATTCACCCCTCCACTTT. Translation gives CASSSGQNDSPLHF. V gene TRBV11-3 combines with J gene TRBJ1-6; 7 nucleotides align to TRBD1. This CDR3 is 14 amino acids long. The germline V gene has CDR1 SGHNT and CDR2 YENEEA. J gave up 8 bases and V 4 bases, and 5 bases lay outside the gene matches.

This clone has more than one count but fewer than ten. This sequence joins TRBV19 and TRBJ1-5; D is possibly TRBD1 (6 bases). CDR1 and CDR2 from the germline V gene are LNHDA and SQIVND (reference sequence). Trimming pared 2 bases from V and 6 bases from J, leaving 11 bases between. The length of the CDR3 is 14 residues. This chain's CDR3 is CASSIYRDGQPQHF. As DNA, the CDR3 is TGTGCCAGTAGTATATACAGGGATGGTCAGCCCCAGCATTTT.

The gene calls are TRBV24-1 and TRBJ2-1, with D possibly being TRBD1 (6 bases). Trimming removed 2 bases at V and 9 bases at J, with 16 bases between. The V gene's germline CDR1 is KGHDR and CDR2 SFDVKD. This CDR3 is built from 15 residues. The CDR3: CATSDWSRGRGEQFF. DNA for the CDR3: TGTGCCACCAGTGATTGGTCTCGGGGCAGGGGTGAGCAGTTCTTC.

This clone was counted between two and nine times. The chain is built from TRBV6-2 or TRBV6-3 and TRBJ1-1, with D unclear. Trimming stripped 6 bases from V and 6 bases from J, with 17 bases between. The CDR3 is 14 residues long. Germline CDR1 is MNHEY and CDR2 is SVGEGT. The CDR3 DNA is TGTGCCAGCAGCGGCGGGGTCCCGAGCGCTGAAGCTTTCTTT. This sequence encodes CASSGGVPSAEAFF.

This chain uses TRBV4-3 with TRBJ1-1; 8 bases fit TRBD1. The CDR3 spans 14 residues. With 3 bases clipped from V and 4 bases from J, the junction kept 4 bases outside the gene matches. Germline loops: CDR1 LGHNA, CDR2 YSLEER. The chain's CDR3 is CASSHATGATEAFF. The CDR3 region has the DNA TGCGCCAGCAGCCACGCGACAGGGGCCACTGAAGCTTTCTTT.

This chain connects TRBV7-2 to TRBJ1-2; 9 nucleotides line up with TRBD1. The ends lost 5 bases at V and 2 bases at J; junction bases unmatched: 3. CDR3 length equals 14 residues. CDR1 is SGHTA and CDR2 is FQGNSA in the germline V gene. Here the CDR3 reads CASSPDRGNYGYTF. CDR3 DNA: TGTGCCAGCAGCCCAGACAGGGGGAACTATGGCTACACCTTC.

The sample holds one count of this clone. This chain uses TRBV7-7 with TRBJ2-5, with 9 bases lining up with TRBD2. The CDR3 has 17 residues. Germline lookup yields CDR1 SSHAT and CDR2 FNYEAQ (reference sequence). Losses at the gene ends were 1 base for V and 2 bases for J; bases not matched to a gene: 8. The CDR3 DNA reads as TGTGCCAGCAGCTTAGGAAATAGCGGGGGATATCAAGAGACCCAGTACTTC. Translated: CASSLGNSGGYQETQYF.

The chain carries TRBV28 and TRBJ2-1; 8 nucleotides line up with TRBD2. V shed 5 bases, J shed 8 bases, and the junction held 11 bases outside the gene matches. Looked up from germline, CDR1 is MDHEN and CDR2 is SYDVKM. The CDR3 totals 15 residues. Here the CDR3 DNA reads TGTGCCAGCAGTCCCCGGGGACTAGGCCGGGATGAGCAGTTCTTC. It is translated as CASSPRGLGRDEQFF.

This chain connects TRBV27 to TRBJ2-3, with TRBD2 matching over 12 bases. The CDR3 has 18 residues. V shed 4 bases, J shed 2 bases, and the junction held 10 bases outside the gene matches. Germline values: CDR1 MNHEY, CDR2 SMNVEV (reference sequence). The CDR3 DNA reads as TGTGCCAGCAGTTACGAAATGACTAGCGGGAGCCACACAGATACGCAGTATTTT. Protein: CASSYEMTSGSHTDTQYF.

The chain employs TRBV19 and TRBJ2-1; 13 bases line up with TRBD2. V lost 4 bases, J lost 6 bases, and 3 bases stayed unmatched. There are 15 residues in the CDR3. CDR1 is LNHDA, CDR2 SQIVND, per germline (reference sequence). CDR3 in amino acids: CASSRTSGSGNEQFF. DNA for the CDR3: TGTGCCAGTAGTAGGACTAGCGGGAGTGGCAATGAGCAGTTCTTC.

V gene TRBV5-5 combines with J gene TRBJ1-1; 9 bases fit TRBD1. In germline, CDR1 is SGHKS, CDR2 YYEKEE (reference sequence). The CDR3 length is 15 residues. V shed 4 bases and J 5 bases; nucleotides not matched to a gene: 9. CDR3 sequence reads: CASSRWGQGGTEAFF. The CDR3 bases are TGTGCCAGCAGCCGATGGGGACAGGGAGGGACTGAAGCTTTCTTT. The variable domain in full, with the rest retrieved from reference TRBV5-5 and TRBJ1-1, is DAGVTQSPTHLIKTRGQQVTLRCSPISGHKSVSWYQQVLGQGPQFIFQYYEKEERGRGNFPDRFSARQFPNYSSELNVNALLLGDSALYLCASSRWGQGGTEAFFGQGTRLTVV.

The rearrangement uses TRBV6-5 and TRBJ2-7; possibly TRBD1 for D (6 bases). CDR1 MNHEY and CDR2 SVGAGI come from the germline V gene. The CDR3 totals 15 residues. Trimming removed 5 bases from V and 2 bases from J, with 16 bases in between. CDR3 in DNA: TGTGCCAGCAGTCCCTCGCGGACAGCGACCTACGAGCAGTACTTC. Its protein is CASSPSRTATYEQYF.

This chain connects TRBV3-1 (or the pseudogene TRBV3-2) to TRBJ2-7, with D tentatively TRBD1 (5 bases). V lost 0 bases and J lost 5, with 11 bases in between. Germline V gene sequence: CDR1 LGHDT, CDR2 YNNKEL (reference sequence). The CDR3 loop spans 14 amino acids. The CDR3 DNA reads as TGTGCCAGCAGCCAAGAGAGCAGGGCCAACGAGCAGTACTTC. Its translation is CASSQESRANEQYF.

This clone was recorded only once. The chain combines TRBV14 with TRBJ2-7; 8 nucleotides match TRBD2. Germline CDR1 and CDR2: SGHDN and FVKESK. The CDR3 length is 16 residues. Trimming removed 4 bases from V and 3 bases from J; junction bases left unmatched: 11. CDR3 sequence reads: CASSLRGGSFIYEQYF. The CDR3 DNA follows: TGTGCCAGCAGCCTTCGGGGGGGTAGCTTTATCTACGAGCAGTACTTC.

The V and J genes are TRBV28 and TRBJ2-6; 7 bases fit TRBD1. CDR1 and CDR2 (germline): MDHEN, SYDVKM. V lost 10 bases, J lost 0 bases, and 9 bases stayed unmatched. This CDR3 comprises 16 residues. CDR3 nucleotide sequence: TGTGCCACCCGACAGGGCAAAGTCTCTGGGGCCAACGTCCTGACTTTC. Protein product: CATRQGKVSGANVLTF.

The chain has TRBV3-1 (or the pseudogene TRBV3-2) and TRBJ1-2, with a possible D match to TRBD1 (6 bases). Germline CDR1 is LGHDT and CDR2 is YNNKEL (reference sequence). The V end was cut by 1 base, the J end by 7 bases, with 13 bases between. This CDR3 is 14 amino acids long. CDR3 loop: CASSQVPGESGYTF. The CDR3 coding sequence is TGTGCCAGCAGCCAAGTTCCAGGGGAAAGTGGCTACACCTTC.

The chain employs TRBV2 and TRBJ1-5; weak D call: TRBD1 (6 bases). The CDR3 loop spans 14 amino acids. Trimming cost V 9 bases and J 1 base, with 13 bases left between them. The germline gives CDR1 SNHLY, CDR2 FYNNEI. CDR3 amino acids: CASRGGGSNQPQHF. CDR3 DNA sequence: TGTGCCAGTAGAGGGGGTGGGAGCAATCAGCCCCAGCATTTT.

The V and J genes are TRBV30 and TRBJ1-1, with 9 bases fitting TRBD1. CDR1 and CDR2 from the germline V gene are GTSNPN and SVGIG (reference sequence). This CDR3 spans 21 amino acids. The V gene end was trimmed by 0 bases and the J gene end by 4 bases; junction bases not matched to a gene: 24. CDR3 in DNA: TGTGCCTGGAGTGTACTACGGGACAGGGAGATCAGGAGGGGTCGTACCACTGAAGCTTTCTTT. Its translation: CAWSVLRDREIRRGRTTEAFF. Supplemented by reference TRBV30 and TRBJ1-1, the full variable domain reads SQTIHQWPATLVQPVGSPLSLECTVEGTSNPNLYWYRQAAGRGLQLLFYSVGIGQISSEVPQNLSASRPQDRQFILSSKKLLLSDSGFYLCAWSVLRDREIRRGRTTEAFFGQGTRLTVV.

The chain uses TRBV6-2 or TRBV6-3 and TRBJ2-2; 10 bases are shared with TRBD1. This CDR3 is 16 amino acids long. The V gene end was trimmed by 2 bases and the J gene end by 7 bases; junction bases not matched to a gene: 7. The germline V gene has CDR1 MNHEY and CDR2 SVGEGT. The CDR3 here is CASSYGTGVKVGELFF. CDR3 in DNA: TGTGCCAGCAGTTACGGGACAGGGGTTAAGGTCGGGGAGCTGTTTTTT.

This sequence joins TRBV20-1 and TRBJ2-5, with D unclear. The V and J ends lost 6 bases and 5 bases respectively, with 10 bases between them. Germline V CDR1 and CDR2: DFQATT, SNEGSKA (reference sequence). This CDR3 contains 11 residues. The CDR3 nucleotides read TGCAGTGCCACCAGCGTCGAGACCCAGTACTTC. Its translation is CSATSVETQYF.

V usage is TRBV19 and J usage is TRBJ2-3, with D possibly TRBD2 on 6 matching bases. CDR3 length equals 16 residues. Germline V gene sequence: CDR1 LNHDA, CDR2 SQIVND (reference sequence). V was shortened by 1 base and J by 2 bases, with 13 bases between the two germline ends. DNA of the CDR3: TGTGCCAGTAGTATAGTGGGCGGGAAGGTCACAGATACGCAGTATTTT. Protein: CASSIVGGKVTDTQYF.

V gene TRBV11-2 combines with J gene TRBJ1-5; D not resolved. V lost 2 bases and J lost 4, with 9 bases in between. The CDR3 has 14 residues. Germline V gives CDR1 SGHAT, CDR2 FQNNGV. Here the CDR3 DNA reads TGTGCCAGCAGCTTAACCCCGGGAAATCAGCCCCAGCATTTT. It is translated as CASSLTPGNQPQHF.